This entry is about one T cell receptor beta chain. Its cognate antigen is unknown. Each diagnosis drew on symptoms, thyroxine, TRAb, thyroid ultrasound and orbital computed tomography findings. This sample was taken from a study of T cells in Graves' hyperthyroidism and ophthalmopathy. Study details: The blood sample was taken at first diagnosis, before treatment began.

The CDR3 runs to 13 residues. CDR1 is MGHRA, CDR2 YSYEKL, per germline. Trimming removed 6 bases from V and 5 bases from J, with 14 bases in between. Study observations and caveats: Ophthalmopathy prediction by the model preceded onset by a median about 6 months.

RNA transcripts provided the source from which TCR beta CDR3 regions were amplified. The TCR CDR3 first-round RT-PCR relied on the HTBI primer set. TCRdb re-called the multiplex PCR reads through MiXCR, storing one row per CDR3 protein. The table records around 290,000 distinct CDR3 sequences, 13% of them present only once. The receptor comes from a woman between 25 and 40 years old with Graves' hyperthyroidism that later progressed to Graves' ophthalmopathy. The V call is TRBV4-1, the J call TRBJ2-7; TRBD1 or TRBD2 may be the D gene (5 bases each). What was sequenced was blood. The CDR3 DNA follows: TGCGCCAGCAGGGGGCCGGGGATCCACGAGCAGTACTTC. Its translation is CASRGPGIHEQYF.